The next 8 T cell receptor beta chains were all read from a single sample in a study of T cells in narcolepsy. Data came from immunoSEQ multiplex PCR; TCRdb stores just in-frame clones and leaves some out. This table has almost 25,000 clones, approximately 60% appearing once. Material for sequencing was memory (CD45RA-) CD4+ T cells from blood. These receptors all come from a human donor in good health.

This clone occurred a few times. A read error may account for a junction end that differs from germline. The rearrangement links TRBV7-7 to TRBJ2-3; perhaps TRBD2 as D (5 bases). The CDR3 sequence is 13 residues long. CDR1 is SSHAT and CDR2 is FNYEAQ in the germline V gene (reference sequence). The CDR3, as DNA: TGTGCTAGCAGCTTAGTACGGGGAGATACGCAGTATTTT. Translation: CASSLVRGDTQYF.

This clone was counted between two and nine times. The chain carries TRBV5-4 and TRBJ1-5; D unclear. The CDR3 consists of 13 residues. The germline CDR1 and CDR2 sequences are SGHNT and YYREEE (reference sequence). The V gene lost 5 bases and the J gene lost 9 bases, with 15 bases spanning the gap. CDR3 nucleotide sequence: TGTGCCAGCAGTGCAGGCCCCCGCGGGCCCCAGCATTTT. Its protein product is CASSAGPRGPQHF.

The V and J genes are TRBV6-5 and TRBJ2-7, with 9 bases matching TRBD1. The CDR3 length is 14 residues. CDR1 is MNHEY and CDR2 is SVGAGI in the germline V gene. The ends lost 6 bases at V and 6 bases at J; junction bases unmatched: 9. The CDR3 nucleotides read TGTGCCAGCAGCACCGGGACAGGGAGGTCCGAGCAGTACTTC. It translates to CASSTGTGRSEQYF.

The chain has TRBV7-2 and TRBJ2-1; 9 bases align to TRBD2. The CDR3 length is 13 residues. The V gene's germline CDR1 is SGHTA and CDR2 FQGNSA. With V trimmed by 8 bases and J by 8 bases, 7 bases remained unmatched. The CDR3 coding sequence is TGTGCCAGCGGGGTAGCGGGGGTTGATGAGCAGTTCTTC. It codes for CASGVAGVDEQFF. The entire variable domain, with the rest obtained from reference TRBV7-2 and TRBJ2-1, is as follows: GAGVSQSPSNKVTEKGKDVELRCDPISGHTALYWYRQSLGQGLEFLIYFQGNSAPDKSGLPSDRFSAERTGGSVSTLTIQRTQQEDSAVYLCASGVAGVDEQFFGPGTRLTVL.

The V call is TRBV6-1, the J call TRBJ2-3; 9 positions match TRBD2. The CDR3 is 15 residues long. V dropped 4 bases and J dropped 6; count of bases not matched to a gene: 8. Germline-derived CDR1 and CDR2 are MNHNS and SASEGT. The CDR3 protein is CASSGRLAAGDTQYF. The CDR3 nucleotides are TGTGCCAGCAGTGGAAGACTAGCGGCCGGGGATACGCAGTATTTT.

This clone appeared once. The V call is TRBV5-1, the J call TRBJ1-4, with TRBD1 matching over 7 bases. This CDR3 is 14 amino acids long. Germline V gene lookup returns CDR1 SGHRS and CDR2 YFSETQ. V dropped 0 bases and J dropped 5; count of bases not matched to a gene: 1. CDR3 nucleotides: TGCGCCAGCAGCTTGGGAGGGGGCAATGAAAAACTGTTTTTT. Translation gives CASSLGGGNEKLFF.

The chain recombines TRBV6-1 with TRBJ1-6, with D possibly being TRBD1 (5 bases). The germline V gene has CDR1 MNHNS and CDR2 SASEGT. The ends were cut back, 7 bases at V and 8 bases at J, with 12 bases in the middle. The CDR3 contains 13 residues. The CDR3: CASTGPLHSPLHF. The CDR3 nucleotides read TGTGCCAGCACGGGACCACTCCATTCACCCCTCCACTTT.

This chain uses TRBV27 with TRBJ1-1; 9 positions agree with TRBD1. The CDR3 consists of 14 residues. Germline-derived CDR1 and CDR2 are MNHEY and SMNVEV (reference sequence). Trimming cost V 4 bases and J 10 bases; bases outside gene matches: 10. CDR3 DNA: TGTGCCAGCAGTTCGGGACAGGGCCATAGCGTAGCTTTCTTT. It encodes CASSSGQGHSVAFF.